Included here is one TCR beta chain sequence, with context. The data originate from a study of blood T cell repertoires in COVID-19. Study in general: The analysed material was cDNA or gDNA that came from T cells, B-cell-depleted T cells, or PBMCs.

Per the original methods: The authors estimated nucleated cell counts from reference gene primer amplification. Assay used: immunoSEQ multiplex PCR; TCRdb lists only in-frame clones, some missing. V and J calls and clone size come straight from that table; D and trimming were deduced from the DNA. Altogether around 160,000 clones are present, 70% to 90% being singletons, with the ten largest covering 6.5% to 9.5%. This CDR3 has 18 amino acids. Germline-derived CDR1 and CDR2 are MGHRA and YSYEKL. Trimming cost V 11 bases and J 3 bases, with 28 bases left between them. Seattle's enrolled individuals joined amid active infection and were then monitored longitudinally.

This receptor was identified in a woman aged 60 to 75 with COVID-19, enrolled during active disease. The material sequenced was peripheral blood. This sequence joins TRBV4-1 and TRBJ1-4, with D unclear. CDR3 in DNA: TGCGCCGGATCCTCGAGGAGCCGGTCCCCTATCGCTAATGAAAAACTGTTTTTT. This encodes CAGSSRSRSPIANEKLFF.